This T cell receptor beta chain was identified during a study of blood T cell repertoires in COVID-19 (dated by TCRdb to the early 2020s). At the level of the whole study: Collaborator samples came from the United States, Italy and Spain and covered acute and convalescent phases of COVID-19. The prospective study material was composed of cDNA or gDNA derived from T cells, B-cell-depleted T cells, or PBMCs. Subjects who had been exposed to COVID-19, were actively infected with it, or had recovered from it provided the deeply sampled blood TCRbeta repertoires that made up the dataset. The repertoires were made available in a free public database intended to serve as a resource for research on the immune response to SARS-CoV-2. The samples were drawn from the first 160 participants of the ongoing ImmuneRACE study and from about 1,200 subjects provided by 6 global collaborators. The sample metadata nearly always contained a de-identified subject ID, COVID-19 status, age in years and sex. Where available, HLA class I and class II types were taken from metadata supplied by the sample provider and were not determined by assay-based typing. Beyond this particular receptor, the publication reports: The amount of clinical and demographic metadata varied by source and participant and was provided uncurated.

In its sample, this clone was seen once. Its cognate antigen has yet to be identified. Qualities for individual bases were not recorded, and no much larger clone is one base off. Each collaborating institution followed its own protocols to collect whole blood in K2EDTA tubes. For TCRbeta analysis, collaborators shipped samples in one of three forms: frozen whole blood, isolated PBMCs, or DNA extracted from either of those sample types. The CDR3 runs 16 amino acids, cysteine and phenylalanine included. Only CDR3 DNA is held: 48 bases, read in frame from base 1. Clipping removes 3 bases from V and 2 bases from J, with 9 as the unmatched junction base count. Per the germline V gene, SGHRS is the CDR1 and YFSETQ is the CDR2. TCRbeta CDR3 regions were amplified from genomic DNA using the immunoSEQ Assay, a bias-controlled multiplex PCR. Under the source paper's analysis protocol: Nucleated cell counts per sample were estimated from amplification of reference gene primers within the assay. Sequence reads were collapsed and filtered to measure the absolute abundance of every unique TCRbeta CDR3 rearrangement. For each sample, productive Simpson clonality was calculated as the square root of Simpson's diversity index across productive rearrangements. Held by TCRdb, this immuneACCESS table contains in-frame sequences only and omits some clones. Under half of the omission traces to an unresolved V gene where checked; the cause of the rest is unknown. Clone size and V and J calls were adopted from that table, with D and trimming inferred from the DNA. Recorded for this sample are 100,000 to 120,000 clones; around 90% of them occurred a single time. Approximately 5% of the sample is held by the ten biggest clonotypes.

The rearranged segments are TRBV5-1 and TRBJ2-7, with 9 bases matching TRBD1. This receptor was identified in a human donor in a cohort sampled during active COVID-19. Specimen: peripheral blood. The encoded CDR3 is CASSSTGGVSPYEQYF. The DNA sequence is TGCGCCAGCAGCTCTACAGGGGGCGTATCCCCCTACGAGCAGTACTTC.